This TCR beta chain is from a study of blood T cell repertoires in COVID-19. Study in general: The United States, Italy and Spain were the sources of the acute and convalescent COVID-19 samples. Nucleic acid was either cDNA or gDNA, and it came from T cells, B-cell-depleted T cells, or PBMCs.

Only one count was recorded for this clone. The V gene's germline CDR1 is SGHVS and CDR2 FNYEAQ. CDR3 length: 16 residues. Trimming cost V 1 base and J 7 bases, with 16 bases left between them. In the original analysis: Nucleated cell number was recorded as an estimate derived from reference gene primer amplification. Using immunoSEQ multiplex PCR, the repertoire was profiled, and TCRdb retains in-frame clones only, with some absent. Clonal size and the V and J genes are those of that table, whereas D and trimming came from the DNA. The sample lists 180,000 or so clones, approximately 84% occurring once.

The sequence was obtained from a human donor with acute or convalescent COVID-19. The donor label of this sample is uncertain. Sequenced: peripheral blood. The V and J genes are TRBV7-6 and TRBJ2-2, with D tentatively TRBD2 (7 bases). The CDR3 sequence: CASSLEGGGVRGELFF. The CDR3 DNA sequence: TGTGCCAGCAGCTTAGAAGGGGGAGGGGTTCGCGGGGAGCTGTTTTTT.